This is a list of T cell receptor beta chains from one sample in a study of neurological immune-mediated disorders. A single record per CDR3 protein comes from TCRdb applying MiXCR to the 5' RACE reads. The table includes over 75,000 distinct CDR3 sequences, approximately 6% detected once. Sequenced: PBMCs. Receptors originate from a woman in her fifties or sixties with multiple sclerosis. Both conserved end residues are trimmed from each CDR3.

j_gene: TRBJ2-1; v_gene: TRBV15; len: 10; CDR3aa: ATSRDLSERF
j_gene: TRBJ2-1; v_gene: TRBV27; len: 11; CDR3aa: ASRLQGEDEQF
j_gene: TRBJ1-2; v_gene: TRBV5-1; len: 10; CDR3aa: ASRQGYYGYT
j_gene: TRBJ1-2; v_gene: TRBV15; len: 13; CDR3aa: ATSRDGTGVFGYT
j_gene: TRBJ1-4; v_gene: TRBV5-1; len: 11; CDR3aa: ASSQIPGGGLF
j_gene: TRBJ2-3; v_gene: TRBV2; len: 13; CDR3aa: ASTEGTASTDTQY
j_gene: TRBJ2-4; v_gene: TRBV5-6; len: 15; CDR3aa: ASSQPRSLGSKNIQY
j_gene: TRBJ2-7; v_gene: TRBV5-1; len: 10; CDR3aa: ASSHGQNEQY
j_gene: TRBJ1-1; v_gene: TRBV6-2/TRBV6-3; len: 11; CDR3aa: ASSYSLDTEAF
j_gene: TRBJ1-2; v_gene: TRBV7-6; len: 13; CDR3aa: ASSLIETGSYGYT
j_gene: TRBJ1-1; v_gene: TRBV27; len: 15; CDR3aa: ASSNTGGGWSNTEAF
j_gene: TRBJ1-1; v_gene: TRBV5-1; len: 14; CDR3aa: ASSFQTGSVNTEAF
j_gene: TRBJ2-1; v_gene: TRBV3-1; len: 13; CDR3aa: ASRTTGTGYDEQF
j_gene: TRBJ2-1; v_gene: TRBV2; len: 13; CDR3aa: ASSARGMSYNEQF
j_gene: TRBJ2-7; v_gene: TRBV11-2; len: 12; CDR3aa: ASSLDRGTGEQY
j_gene: TRBJ2-7; v_gene: TRBV12-3/TRBV12-4; len: 10; CDR3aa: ASSPGTTLQY
j_gene: TRBJ2-5; v_gene: TRBV7-2; len: 12; CDR3aa: ASSSPVLQETQY
j_gene: TRBJ2-2; v_gene: TRBV9; len: 16; CDR3aa: ASSVVPSGGAVTGELF
j_gene: TRBJ2-7; v_gene: TRBV12-3/TRBV12-4; len: 11; CDR3aa: ASRPDTAYEQY
j_gene: TRBJ1-2; v_gene: TRBV29-1; len: 10; CDR3aa: SSEGFNYGYT
j_gene: TRBJ1-2; v_gene: TRBV5-1; len: 12; CDR3aa: ASSRGIPNYGYT
j_gene: TRBJ2-7; v_gene: TRBV3-1; len: 12; CDR3aa: ASSQLEAWGEQY
j_gene: TRBJ2-6; v_gene: TRBV6-6; len: 13; CDR3aa: ASSYVGSGANVLT
j_gene: TRBJ2-7; v_gene: TRBV20-1; len: 13; CDR3aa: SARGQHAGYYEQY
j_gene: TRBJ2-3; v_gene: TRBV2; len: 13; CDR3aa: ASSAGTAYTDTQY
j_gene: TRBJ1-1; v_gene: TRBV5-1; len: 16; CDR3aa: ASSSGLQGRAMNTEAF
j_gene: TRBJ2-2; v_gene: TRBV20-1; len: 15; CDR3aa: SASLFSGGPNTGELF
j_gene: TRBJ1-5; v_gene: TRBV5-1; len: 12; CDR3aa: ASSLGSSNQPQH
j_gene: TRBJ2-5; v_gene: TRBV11-2; len: 14; CDR3aa: ASSQGLAGEGETQY
j_gene: TRBJ2-2; v_gene: TRBV6-1; len: 13; CDR3aa: ASSSRAGMTGELF
j_gene: TRBJ2-1; v_gene: TRBV7-9; len: 16; CDR3aa: ASSPRRGLAVMYNEQF
j_gene: TRBJ1-2; v_gene: TRBV5-1; len: 12; CDR3aa: ASSISSTVYGYT
j_gene: TRBJ1-2; v_gene: TRBV20-1; len: 11; CDR3aa: SATPGQVYGYT
j_gene: TRBJ2-1; v_gene: TRBV27; len: 11; CDR3aa: ASSSPGGNEQF
j_gene: TRBJ2-2; v_gene: TRBV20-1; len: 16; CDR3aa: SAAGYRVGSRNTGELF
j_gene: TRBJ1-1; v_gene: TRBV7-6; len: 13; CDR3aa: ASSLAVRRRDEAF
j_gene: TRBJ2-1; v_gene: TRBV5-1; len: 13; CDR3aa: ASTPDGTSWNEQF
j_gene: TRBJ1-6; v_gene: TRBV5-1; len: 14; CDR3aa: ASSLFRTGGNSPLH
j_gene: TRBJ2-7; v_gene: TRBV2; len: 12; CDR3aa: ASSEAWGGHEQY
j_gene: TRBJ1-2; v_gene: TRBV29-1; len: 11; CDR3aa: SVEDPGSSGYT
j_gene: TRBJ1-3; v_gene: TRBV14; len: 13; CDR3aa: ASSIGQASGNTIY
j_gene: TRBJ1-1; v_gene: TRBV18; len: 15; CDR3aa: ASSIRTARQMNTEAF
j_gene: TRBJ1-6; v_gene: TRBV7-2; len: 12; CDR3aa: ASSRDRGNSPLH
j_gene: TRBJ2-1; v_gene: TRBV7-6; len: 14; CDR3aa: ASSLAYSKGYNEQF
j_gene: TRBJ2-7; v_gene: TRBV20-1; len: 15; CDR3aa: SARDRSQAGRSYEQY
j_gene: TRBJ2-5; v_gene: TRBV20-1; len: 17; CDR3aa: SARQLRLAGGPLQETQY
j_gene: TRBJ1-2; v_gene: TRBV29-1; len: 12; CDR3aa: SVESWVANYGYT
j_gene: TRBJ2-3; v_gene: TRBV7-7; len: 11; CDR3aa: ASSSSRTDTQY
j_gene: TRBJ2-5; v_gene: TRBV4-1; len: 15; CDR3aa: ASSHGGQGGFQETQY
j_gene: TRBJ2-3; v_gene: TRBV20-1; len: 12; CDR3aa: SASRDRERDTQY
j_gene: TRBJ2-5; v_gene: TRBV11-2; len: 14; CDR3aa: ASSLVAGLREETQY
j_gene: TRBJ2-1; v_gene: TRBV24-1; len: 13; CDR3aa: ATSGVGPSYNEQF
j_gene: TRBJ2-1; v_gene: TRBV28; len: 11; CDR3aa: ASRSGQGNEQF
j_gene: TRBJ1-2; v_gene: TRBV12-3/TRBV12-4; len: 12; CDR3aa: ASSRDRGGYGYT
j_gene: TRBJ1-3; v_gene: TRBV20-1; len: 12; CDR3aa: SARTGFSGNTIY
j_gene: TRBJ1-2; v_gene: TRBV5-1; len: 11; CDR3aa: ASSLEGRVGYT